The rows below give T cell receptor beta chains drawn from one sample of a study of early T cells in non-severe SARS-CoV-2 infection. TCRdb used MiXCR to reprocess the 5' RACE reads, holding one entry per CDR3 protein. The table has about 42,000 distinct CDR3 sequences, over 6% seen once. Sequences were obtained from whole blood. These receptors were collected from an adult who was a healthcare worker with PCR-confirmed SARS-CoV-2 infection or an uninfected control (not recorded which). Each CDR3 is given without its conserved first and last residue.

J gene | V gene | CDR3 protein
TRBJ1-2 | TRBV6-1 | ASSADRPTIYGYT
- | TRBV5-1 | ASSAGSLNQPQY
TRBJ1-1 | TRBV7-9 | ASSLEFSEAF
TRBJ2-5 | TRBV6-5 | ASSFWDRQETQY
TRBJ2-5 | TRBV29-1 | SVEAAYQETQY
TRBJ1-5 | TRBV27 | ASSLYRAGNQPQH
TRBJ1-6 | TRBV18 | ASSPVGAGGASWAPLH
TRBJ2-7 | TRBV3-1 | ASSPTSGGVY
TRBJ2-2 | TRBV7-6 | ASSTRTGGTGELF
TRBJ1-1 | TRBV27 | ASSLSWGSALNTEAF
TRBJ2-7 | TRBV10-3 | AIRVLSNGLAEEQY
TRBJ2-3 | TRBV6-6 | ASSFASQSGDTQY
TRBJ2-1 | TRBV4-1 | ASSQALDAEQF
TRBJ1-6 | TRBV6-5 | ASSLRPREAPLH
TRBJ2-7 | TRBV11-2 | ASSLRPISSYEQY
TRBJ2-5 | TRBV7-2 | ASSLGALAGGQETQY
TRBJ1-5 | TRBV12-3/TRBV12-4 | ASSLMSGFNQPQH
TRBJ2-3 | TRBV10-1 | ASSRDLRTDTQY
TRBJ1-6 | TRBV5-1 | ASSLGSQGDASPLH
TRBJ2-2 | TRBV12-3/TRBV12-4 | ASSSGTGLNGLF
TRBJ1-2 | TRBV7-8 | ASSLVQGANYGYT
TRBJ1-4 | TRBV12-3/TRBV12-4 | ASSLGQDRGSNEKLF
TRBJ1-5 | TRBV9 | ASSVGIGGNQPQH
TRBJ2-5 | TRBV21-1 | ASSKGYQETQY
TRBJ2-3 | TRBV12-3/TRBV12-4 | ASRAPGNRPDTQY
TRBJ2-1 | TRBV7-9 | ASSFGAPNEQF
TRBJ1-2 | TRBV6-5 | ASSYWPSGGLDYGYT
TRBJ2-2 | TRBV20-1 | SAAPQVGIGELF
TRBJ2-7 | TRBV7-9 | ASSREAGAYEQY